Detailed here is one T cell receptor beta chain. This entry is derived from a study of blood T cell repertoires in COVID-19. Looking at the study overall: The study drew acute and convalescent COVID-19 samples from the United States, Italy and Spain.

CDR3 length: 15 residues. J gave up 4 bases and V 3 bases, and 3 bases lay outside the gene matches. Germline V gives CDR1 SGHDN, CDR2 FVKESK. Clones were read by immunoSEQ multiplex PCR, and TCRdb kept only the in-frame ones, dropping some. Seen here are tens of thousands of clones, about 83% observed once, and the top ten hold over 35%. V usage is TRBV14 and J usage is TRBJ2-1, with 10 nucleotides matching TRBD2. The TCR was taken from a man in his 70s with acute or convalescent COVID-19. The sequenced material came from peripheral blood. The CDR3 sequence: CASSQGLAHYNEQFF. The CDR3 DNA follows: TGTGCCAGCAGCCAGGGACTAGCGCATTACAATGAGCAGTTCTTC.